A single sample gave rise to the 29 T cell receptor beta chains below, sequenced in a study of blood T cells in healthy people across ages. Primed by a sample-barcoded 5' primer and a J-beta primer mix, a second PCR proceeded for 7 to 11 cycles. A single record per CDR3 protein comes from TCRdb applying MiXCR to the 5' RACE reads. The repertoire consists of hundreds of thousands of distinct CDR3 sequences, with about 61% occurring once and the leading ten covering about a quarter. The material sequenced was blood. These receptors were obtained from a man aged 35 to 55 in good health.

This clonotype was observed once. This sequence joins TRBV15 and TRBJ2-3, with D possibly being TRBD2 (5 bases). Germline CDR1 reads LNHNV; CDR2 reads YYDKDF (reference sequence). CDR3 length equals 20 residues. V dropped 0 bases and J dropped 6 bases, with 28 bases sitting between them. CDR3 nucleotide sequence: TGTGCCACCAGCAGAGATCTTGCCGACCTGGGCCCCCTTGGCGGGGATACGCAGTATTTT. Its protein is CATSRDLADLGPLGGDTQYF. The full variable domain, with the rest looked up from reference TRBV15 and TRBJ2-3, is DAMVIQNPRYQVTQFGKPVTLSCSQTLNHNVMYWYQQKSSQAPKLLFHYYDKDFNNEADTPDNFQSRRPNTSFCFLDIRSPGLGDTAMYLCATSRDLADLGPLGGDTQYFGPGTRLTVL.

The chain couples TRBV4-2 to TRBJ1-2, with D hard to call. The ends were cut back, 3 bases at V and 0 bases at J, with 8 bases in the middle. CDR1 is LGHNA, CDR2 YNFKEQ, per germline. The CDR3 has 14 residues. CDR3 amino acids: CASSQDGSNYGYTF. The DNA for the CDR3 is TGTGCCAGCAGCCAGGATGGATCTAACTATGGCTACACCTTC.

This rearrangement joins TRBV6-2 or TRBV6-3 to TRBJ2-3; D possibly uses TRBD1 or TRBD2 (5 bases each). CDR1 and CDR2 (germline): MNHEY, SVGEGT. Trimming pared 6 bases from V and 7 bases from J, leaving 14 bases between. The CDR3 is 13 amino acids. The CDR3 loop reads CASRLGHYYTQYF. The DNA of the CDR3 is TGTGCCAGCAGACTAGGACACTACTATACGCAGTATTTT.

The rearrangement uses TRBV5-4 and TRBJ2-7; D is perhaps TRBD1 (6 bases). Matching the DNA end better, TRBJ2-5 makes the J call doubtful. CDR1 SGHNT and CDR2 YYREEE come from the germline V gene (reference sequence). The CDR3 is 14 residues long. CDR3: CASSFTGSAETQYF. The CDR3 DNA is TGTGCCAGCAGCTTTACAGGGTCGGCGGAGACCCAGTACTTC.

The CDR3 sequence: CASSEGAGQPQHF. In DNA form, the CDR3 reads TGTGCCAGCAGTGAGGGGGCAGGTCAGCCCCAGCATTTT. This rearrangement joins TRBV25-1 to TRBJ1-5, with D perhaps TRBD1 (6 bases). The germline CDR1 and CDR2 sequences are MGHDK and SYGVNS. The CDR3 has 13 amino acids. V lost 3 bases, J lost 6 bases, and 9 bases lay in between.

This chain uses TRBV29-1 with TRBJ2-4, with 10 bases matching TRBD2. The J call is uncertain, as TRBJ2-7 better fits the DNA end. The CDR3 runs 16 residues. Germline CDR1 is SQVTM and CDR2 is ANQGSEA. For the CDR3, the DNA is TGCAGCGTTGTCCAATCTCTAGCGGGAGATCCCTACGAGCAGTACTTC. Translation: CSVVQSLAGDPYEQYF.

The V call is TRBV7-6, the J call TRBJ2-5; D not certain. In germline, CDR1 is SGHVS, CDR2 FNYEAQ. The V end was cut by 2 bases, the J end by 1 base, with 20 bases between. This CDR3 is 18 amino acids long. The CDR3 nucleotides read TGTGCCAGCAGCTTATTGGGGATGGTAAACTACCGCCAAGAGACCCAGTACTTC. As protein: CASSLLGMVNYRQETQYF.

The CDR3: CASSLGQALYGYTF. In nucleotides, the CDR3 is TGCGCCAGCAGCTTGGGACAGGCACTCTATGGCTACACCTTC. The chain couples TRBV5-1 to TRBJ1-2, with a tentative D call TRBD1 (6 bases). The germline V and J ends were trimmed by 0 bases and 4 bases, with 10 bases remaining between them. The CDR3 is 14 residues long. Per the germline V gene, CDR1 is SGHRS and CDR2 is YFSETQ.

This clonotype was observed a single time. The CDR3 nucleotides are TGTGCCAGTAAGGGCGGGAAGGGGCTGGAGACCCAGTACTTC. Translated: CASKGGKGLETQYF. V and J are TRBV6-2 or TRBV6-3 and TRBJ2-5; a possible D gene is TRBD2 (6 bases). Germline loops: CDR1 MNHEY, CDR2 SVGEGT. V dropped 9 bases and J dropped 5 bases, with 19 bases sitting between them. This CDR3 contains 14 residues.

The rearrangement uses TRBV9 and TRBJ2-3, with unresolved D. V gave up 5 bases and J gave up 6 bases, with 19 bases separating them. The CDR3 is 15 amino acids. Looked up from germline, CDR1 is SGDLS and CDR2 is YYNGEE. Here the CDR3 reads CASSEGPQDLDTQYF. DNA of the CDR3: TGTGCCAGCAGTGAAGGTCCTCAGGATTTGGATACGCAGTATTTT.

The chain recombines TRBV4-1 with TRBJ2-7; D gene uncertain. Germline V gives CDR1 MGHRA, CDR2 YSYEKL. CDR3 length equals 13 residues. Trimming took off 4 bases at V and 2 bases at J, with 9 bases between the two ends. CDR3 in amino acids: CASSPGSAYEQYF. CDR3 DNA: TGCGCCAGCAGCCCCGGATCAGCCTACGAGCAGTACTTC.

The chain recombines TRBV7-2 with TRBJ1-4, with D possibly being TRBD1 (5 bases). The germline CDR1 and CDR2 sequences are SGHTA and FQGNSA. The CDR3 loop spans 15 amino acids. V was trimmed by 5 bases and J by 1 base, leaving 11 bases between them. CDR3 region: CASSPGGGTNEKLFF. The CDR3 region has the DNA TGTGCCAGCAGCCCCGGGGGGGGAACTAATGAAAAACTGTTTTTT.

Comments on this clonotype: The DNA is left out, because the CDR3 cannot be placed on it with certainty; the CDR3 is given as TCRdb lists it. The chain recombines TRBV28 with TRBJ2-7; TRBD1 was called by the table and not checked on the DNA. The CDR3 has 19 amino acids, counting both end residues. CDR1 is MDHEN, CDR2 SYDVKM, per germline. CDR3 in amino acids: CASSFDRVSRDPVLRAGYF.

This clonotype was picked up a small number of times. This chain connects TRBV29-1 to TRBJ1-2; possible D gene TRBD1, 5 bases. This CDR3 has 11 residues. Germline V gives CDR1 SQVTM, CDR2 ANQGSEA. With 2 bases removed from V and 8 bases from J, the gap between germline ends came to 9 bases. Here the CDR3 reads CSVEWRGGYTF. The CDR3, as DNA: TGCAGCGTTGAATGGCGGGGGGGCTACACCTTC.

V usage is TRBV10-3 and J usage is TRBJ1-4, with D perhaps matching TRBD1 (5 bases). Germline assignment: CDR1 ENHRY and CDR2 SYGVKD. The germline V and J ends were trimmed by 1 base and 10 bases, with 19 bases remaining between them. There are 16 residues in the CDR3. The CDR3 DNA is TGTGCCATCAGTGAGTGGGCACAGGAAGAGGTCGGAAAACTGTTTTTT. Its protein is CAISEWAQEEVGKLFF.

The chain links TRBV4-2 to TRBJ2-1, with no clear D. V dropped 1 base and J dropped 7 bases, with 5 bases sitting between them. Germline V gene lookup returns CDR1 LGHNA and CDR2 YNFKEQ. The CDR3 totals 12 residues. CDR3 in amino acids: CASSQAGNEQFF. In DNA form, the CDR3 reads TGTGCCAGCAGCCAAGCGGGTAATGAGCAGTTCTTC.

This clonotype was observed a single time. This rearrangement joins TRBV29-1 to TRBJ1-4; D may be TRBD1 (5 bases). V shed 3 bases and J shed 0 bases, with 8 bases lying between them. The CDR3 extends over 14 amino acids. The germline V gene encodes CDR1 SQVTM and CDR2 ANQGSEA. CDR3 in DNA: TGCAGCGTTGAGGGGGGAGCAACTAATGAAAAACTGTTTTTT. This codes for CSVEGGATNEKLFF. The whole variable domain, filled in from reference TRBV29-1 and TRBJ1-4, reads SAVISQKPSRDICQRGTSLTIQCQVDSQVTMMFWYRQQPGQSLTLIATANQGSEATYESGFVIDKFPISRPNLTFSTLTVSNMSPEDSSIYLCSVEGGATNEKLFFGSGTQLSVL.

The rearrangement links TRBV2 to TRBJ1-6; TRBD1 agrees at 7 bases. Losses at the gene ends were 3 bases for V and 7 bases for J; bases not matched to a gene: 6. The CDR3 is 15 amino acids. Per the germline V gene, CDR1 is SNHLY and CDR2 is FYNNEI. The CDR3 region is CASSDIKGANSPLHF. The CDR3 DNA reads as TGTGCCAGCAGTGACATCAAGGGGGCGAATTCACCCCTCCACTTT.

This clonotype was seen more than once but under ten times. This CDR3 reads CASSPAAGRMNTEAFF. The DNA for the CDR3 is TGTGCCAGCAGCCCGGCGGCCGGGCGCATGAACACTGAAGCTTTCTTT. The chain uses TRBV14 and TRBJ1-1; D gene ambiguous. With 4 bases removed from V and 0 bases from J, the gap between germline ends came to 15 bases. Germline values: CDR1 SGHDN, CDR2 FVKESK. This CDR3 spans 16 amino acids.

This clonotype was recorded once. The V and J genes are TRBV7-9 and TRBJ2-2, with D possibly TRBD1 on 6 matching bases. Germline-derived CDR1 and CDR2 are SEHNR and FQNEAQ (reference sequence). The CDR3 has 14 amino acids. The V gene lost 5 bases and the J gene lost 4 bases, with 11 bases spanning the gap. The CDR3 DNA reads as TGTGCCAGCAGCACGGGACAATCCACCGGGGAGCTGTTTTTT. This translates into CASSTGQSTGELFF.

In its sample, this clonotype was seen a few times. This rearrangement joins TRBV6-5 to TRBJ1-1, with TRBD1 identical over 12 bases. Germline assignment: CDR1 MNHEY and CDR2 SVGAGI. This CDR3 contains 14 residues. V shed 7 bases and J 5 bases; nucleotides not matched to a gene: 5. Here the CDR3 reads CASKPGQGATEAFF. The CDR3 DNA reads as TGTGCCAGCAAACCGGGACAGGGGGCTACTGAAGCTTTCTTT.

V and J are TRBV25-1 and TRBJ2-1; 7 positions match TRBD2. J lost 3 bases, V lost 3 bases, and 8 bases had no gene match. Germline V gives CDR1 MGHDK, CDR2 SYGVNS. This CDR3 region has 16 residues. The CDR3 sequence is CASSETGASGYNEQFF. CDR3 DNA: TGTGCCAGCAGTGAGACTGGCGCTAGCGGCTACAATGAGCAGTTCTTC.

This clonotype was observed a handful of times. The chain employs TRBV9 and TRBJ1-5; D is possibly TRBD1 (5 bases). CDR3 length: 15 amino acids. Looked up from germline, CDR1 is SGDLS and CDR2 is YYNGEE. V was clipped by 4 bases and J by 2 bases, with 13 bases between them. CDR3 protein: CASSPSGGGNQPQHF. The DNA of the CDR3 is TGTGCCAGCAGCCCCAGCGGGGGTGGCAATCAGCCCCAGCATTTT.

The chain has TRBV7-2 and TRBJ1-4, with TRBD1 identical over 9 bases. From germline, CDR1 is SGHTA and CDR2 FQGNSA. This CDR3 contains 15 residues. J was trimmed by 4 bases and V by 1 base; bases with no gene match: 1. CDR3 sequence (DNA): TGTGCCAGCAGCTTAGGGACAGGGGATAATGAAAAACTGTTTTTT. This gives the protein CASSLGTGDNEKLFF.

This clonotype showed up just a few times. The chain links TRBV12-3 or TRBV12-4 to TRBJ1-5; the D is unclear. Trimming removed 2 bases from V and 4 bases from J, with 9 bases in between. There are 14 residues in the CDR3. The CDR3: CASSLLGKNQPQHF. The DNA of the CDR3 is TGTGCCAGCAGTTTATTAGGGAAGAATCAGCCCCAGCATTTT.

The chain links TRBV28 to TRBJ1-1; 8 nucleotides agree with TRBD1. This CDR3 spans 17 amino acids. Germline CDR1 MDHEN, CDR2 SYDVKM. V shed 4 bases and J 0 bases; nucleotides not matched to a gene: 10. For the CDR3, the DNA is TGTGCCAGCAGTTCATTAGACAGGGGACCCATGAACACTGAAGCTTTCTTT. As protein: CASSSLDRGPMNTEAFF.

Details on this clonotype: A much larger clonotype is one base distant, so this may be a read error. The chain employs TRBV7-8 and TRBJ1-6, with 8 bases lining up with TRBD1. With 7 bases clipped from V and 8 bases from J, the junction kept 22 bases outside the gene matches. The CDR3 is 19 amino acids. CDR1 and CDR2 (germline): SGHVS, FQNEAQ. The CDR3 loop is CASTTHPSGQAAVDSPLHF. The CDR3 region has the DNA TGTGCCAGCACCACTCATCCTTCGGGACAGGCTGCGGTTGATTCACCCCTCCACTTT.

The chain is built from TRBV15 and TRBJ2-5; 7 bases align to TRBD2. The trim removed 6 bases at V and 0 bases at J, leaving 1 base unmatched. The CDR3 is made up of 13 amino acids. Germline V lookup: CDR1 LNHNV, CDR2 YYDKDF (reference sequence). CDR3 DNA sequence: TGTGCCACCAGTGCGGGGGACCAAGAGACCCAGTACTTC. It codes for CATSAGDQETQYF.

The table lists this clonotype with a few counts. The chain combines TRBV28 with TRBJ1-6, with a possible D match to TRBD1 (5 bases). Germline CDR1 MDHEN, CDR2 SYDVKM. V was cut by 7 bases and J by 4 bases, with 8 bases left in between. The CDR3 has 13 amino acids. This chain's CDR3 is CASIDSYNSPLHF. CDR3 DNA: TGTGCCAGCATTGACAGTTATAATTCACCCCTCCACTTT.